The sequence of this T cell receptor (beta chain) was determined in a study of cytomegalovirus exposure and HLA in healthy donors. The wider study: About 80 million unique TCRs, all from HLA-typed donors, were included in an early release of the data.

Per the germline V gene, CDR1 is MDHEN and CDR2 is SYDVKM. The V gene end was trimmed by 6 bases and the J gene end by 2 bases; junction bases not matched to a gene: 4. This CDR3 is 14 amino acids long. Study findings and constraints: Several top significant clusters appeared, in a later analysis, to be linked to common viral pathogens. Cytomegalovirus association was assigned to about 150 TCR beta chains.

Vbeta (60) and Jbeta (13) primers were used in the PCR. Using immunoSEQ multiplex PCR, the repertoire was profiled, and TCRdb retains in-frame clones only, with some absent. The sample contains 150,000 to 200,000 clones, around 78% of which appear only once. Comments on this clone: Its specificity is unknown.

Material for sequencing was PBMCs. The chain links TRBV28 to TRBJ1-2, with 9 bases that match TRBD1. This clonotype was obtained from a man aged 25 to 40 in good health and CMV-seronegative. The CDR3 reads CASSRQGGNYGYTF. In DNA form, the CDR3 reads TGTGCCAGCAGCCGACAGGGGGGAAACTATGGCTACACCTTC.